Sequencing of this TCR beta chain was carried out in a study of blood T cell repertoires in COVID-19. Study background: Some COVID-19 samples were acute and others convalescent; all came from the United States, Italy and Spain. PBMCs, B-cell-depleted T cells, or T cells provided the cDNA or gDNA that made up the material.

Trimming shortened V by 3 bases and J by 0 bases, and 11 bases separated the two germline ends. From germline, CDR1 is SGDLS and CDR2 YYNGEE. The CDR3 totals 15 residues. Per the original data handling: Amplification of reference gene primers provided the estimated nucleated cell counts. Repertoires were generated with immunoSEQ multiplex PCR, while TCRdb's copy carries only in-frame clones and drops some. The DNA gave D and trimming, while V, J and clone size come from that table. Of 62,000 or so clones in the sample, 88% were seen once. Sequenced sample: peripheral blood. The receptor's source is a human donor in a cohort sampled during active COVID-19. J is TRBJ2-3 and V is TRBV9; D not resolved. The CDR3 loop reads CASSADSRSTDTQYF. CDR3 coding DNA: TGTGCCAGCAGCGCAGACTCAAGAAGCACAGATACGCAGTATTTT.